Listed below are T cell receptor beta chains from one sample, sequenced in a study of low-dose radiotherapy and immunotherapy resistance in tumors. From the reads, TCRdb called clonotypes with MiXCR, one entry per CDR3 protein. The repertoire holds 100,000 or so distinct CDR3 sequences, with 20% as singletons. Sequences were derived from PBMCs, sampled after low-dose radiotherapy plus immunotherapy. Receptor source: a male donor with prostate cancer. Each CDR3 is given with its conserved first and last residue. D genes are given only for firm matches. Expanded clones are given a class, and other clones once, few, many or no size at all.

J gene: TRBJ2-5; V gene: TRBV5-1; clone size: -; D gene: TRBD2; CDR3 protein: CASSWRLAGIGETQYF; CDR3 DNA: TGTGCCAGCAGCTGGCGACTAGCGGGGATTGGGGAGACCCAGTACTTC
J gene: TRBJ2-7; V gene: TRBV9; clone size: many; D gene: -; CDR3 protein: CASSASSAAQNSYEQYF; CDR3 DNA: TGTGCCAGCAGCGCCAGTAGTGCGGCACAGAACTCCTACGAGCAGTACTTC
J gene: TRBJ1-2; V gene: TRBV19; clone size: many; D gene: -; CDR3 protein: CASSSRDVYGYTF; CDR3 DNA: TGTGCCAGTAGTTCCCGGGACGTCTATGGCTACACCTTC
J gene: TRBJ1-2; V gene: TRBV6-2/TRBV6-3; clone size: -; D gene: -; CDR3 protein: CASSKGYGYTF; CDR3 DNA: TGTGCCAGCAGCAAGGGCTATGGCTACACCTTC
J gene: TRBJ2-7; V gene: TRBV28; clone size: many; D gene: -; CDR3 protein: CASSLGTFYEQYF; CDR3 DNA: TGTGCCAGCAGCTTAGGGACCTTCTACGAGCAGTACTTC
J gene: TRBJ2-2; V gene: TRBV30; clone size: many; D gene: -; CDR3 protein: CAWSPQVPNTGELFF; CDR3 DNA: TGTGCCTGGAGTCCCCAGGTGCCGAACACCGGGGAGCTGTTTTTT
J gene: TRBJ2-1; V gene: TRBV7-2; clone size: many; D gene: TRBD2; CDR3 protein: CASSLVGTSGGLNEQFF; CDR3 DNA: TGTGCCAGCAGCTTAGTGGGGACTAGCGGGGGGCTCAATGAGCAGTTCTTC
J gene: TRBJ2-1; V gene: TRBV4-3; clone size: -; D gene: TRBD2; CDR3 protein: CASSPGEAGGLEQFF; CDR3 DNA: TGCGCCAGCAGCCCAGGTGAAGCGGGAGGGCTTGAGCAGTTCTTC
J gene: TRBJ2-3; V gene: TRBV2; clone size: -; D gene: TRBD2; CDR3 protein: CASSDWPSGGSDTQYF; CDR3 DNA: TGTGCCAGCAGTGACTGGCCTAGCGGGGGGTCAGATACGCAGTATTTT
J gene: TRBJ2-7; V gene: TRBV6-1; clone size: many; D gene: TRBD1; CDR3 protein: CASSQGTGNDEQYF; CDR3 DNA: TGTGCCAGCAGCCAAGGGACAGGGAATGACGAGCAGTACTTC
J gene: TRBJ2-1; V gene: TRBV20-1; clone size: many; D gene: -; CDR3 protein: CSGGASYNEQFF; CDR3 DNA: TGCAGTGGCGGGGCCTCCTACAATGAGCAGTTCTTC
J gene: TRBJ1-2; V gene: TRBV5-1; clone size: many; D gene: TRBD1; CDR3 protein: CASSYSTGASNYGYTF; CDR3 DNA: TGCGCCAGCAGCTACTCAACAGGGGCTTCTAACTATGGCTACACCTTC
J gene: TRBJ1-1; V gene: TRBV12-3/TRBV12-4; clone size: many; D gene: -; CDR3 protein: CASNRGLNTEAFF; CDR3 DNA: TGTGCCAGCAACCGAGGGTTGAACACTGAAGCTTTCTTT
J gene: TRBJ1-5; V gene: TRBV6-2/TRBV6-3; clone size: many; D gene: -; CDR3 protein: CASSDFPKNQPQHF; CDR3 DNA: TGTGCCAGCAGTGATTTCCCGAAGAATCAGCCCCAGCATTTT
J gene: TRBJ2-7; V gene: TRBV4-2; clone size: many; D gene: -; CDR3 protein: CASSQDPTQGYEQYF; CDR3 DNA: TGTGCCAGCAGCCAAGATCCGACACAGGGCTACGAGCAGTACTTC
J gene: TRBJ2-1; V gene: TRBV5-1; clone size: many; D gene: TRBD1; CDR3 protein: CASSSGQGIEEQFF; CDR3 DNA: TGCGCCAGCAGCTCGGGACAGGGAATTGAGGAGCAGTTCTTC
J gene: TRBJ2-5; V gene: TRBV20-1; clone size: -; D gene: -; CDR3 protein: CSARDAGGKLGETQYF; CDR3 DNA: TGCAGTGCTAGAGATGCGGGCGGGAAACTGGGAGAGACCCAGTACTTC
J gene: TRBJ2-1; V gene: TRBV7-9; clone size: -; D gene: TRBD2; CDR3 protein: CASSLTGLDNEQFF; CDR3 DNA: TGTGCCAGCAGCTTAACTGGACTAGACAATGAGCAGTTCTTC
J gene: TRBJ2-6; V gene: TRBV5-1; clone size: many; D gene: -; CDR3 protein: CASSVRPTGDSGANVLTF; CDR3 DNA: TGCGCCAGCAGCGTACGTCCGACTGGTGACTCTGGGGCCAACGTCCTGACTTTC
J gene: TRBJ2-1; V gene: TRBV11-2; clone size: many; D gene: -; CDR3 protein: CASSYTGAEQFF; CDR3 DNA: TGTGCCAGCAGCTATACCGGGGCTGAGCAGTTCTTC
J gene: TRBJ1-5; V gene: TRBV20-1; clone size: many; D gene: TRBD1; CDR3 protein: CSALTGDYNQPQHF; CDR3 DNA: TGCAGTGCTCTGACAGGGGACTACAATCAGCCCCAGCATTTT
J gene: TRBJ1-2; V gene: TRBV3-1; clone size: many; D gene: -; CDR3 protein: CASSQEEGYTF; CDR3 DNA: TGTGCCAGCAGCCAAGAGGAGGGCTACACCTTC
J gene: TRBJ2-7; V gene: TRBV18; clone size: many; D gene: -; CDR3 protein: CASSPHPEPYEQYF; CDR3 DNA: TGTGCCAGCTCACCACACCCGGAACCCTACGAGCAGTACTTC
J gene: TRBJ1-5; V gene: TRBV2; clone size: -; D gene: -; CDR3 protein: CASRQQGAGLNQPQHF; CDR3 DNA: TGTGCCAGCAGACAACAGGGCGCCGGACTCAATCAGCCCCAGCATTTT
J gene: TRBJ1-5; V gene: TRBV6-2/TRBV6-3; clone size: -; D gene: -; CDR3 protein: CASTSEGRSNQPQHF; CDR3 DNA: TGTGCCAGCACCTCGGAGGGCAGGAGCAATCAGCCCCAGCATTTT
J gene: TRBJ2-5; V gene: TRBV28; clone size: -; D gene: -; CDR3 protein: CASSFGGEAEETQYF; CDR3 DNA: TGTGCCAGCAGTTTCGGGGGTGAAGCCGAAGAGACCCAGTACTTC
J gene: TRBJ2-7; V gene: TRBV4-1; clone size: -; D gene: -; CDR3 protein: CASSQVPQAYEQYF; CDR3 DNA: TGCGCCAGCAGCCAAGTACCTCAGGCCTACGAGCAGTACTTC
J gene: TRBJ2-7; V gene: TRBV7-9; clone size: many; D gene: -; CDR3 protein: CASSLLIGPREQYF; CDR3 DNA: TGTGCCAGCAGCTTATTGATAGGGCCGCGGGAGCAGTACTTC